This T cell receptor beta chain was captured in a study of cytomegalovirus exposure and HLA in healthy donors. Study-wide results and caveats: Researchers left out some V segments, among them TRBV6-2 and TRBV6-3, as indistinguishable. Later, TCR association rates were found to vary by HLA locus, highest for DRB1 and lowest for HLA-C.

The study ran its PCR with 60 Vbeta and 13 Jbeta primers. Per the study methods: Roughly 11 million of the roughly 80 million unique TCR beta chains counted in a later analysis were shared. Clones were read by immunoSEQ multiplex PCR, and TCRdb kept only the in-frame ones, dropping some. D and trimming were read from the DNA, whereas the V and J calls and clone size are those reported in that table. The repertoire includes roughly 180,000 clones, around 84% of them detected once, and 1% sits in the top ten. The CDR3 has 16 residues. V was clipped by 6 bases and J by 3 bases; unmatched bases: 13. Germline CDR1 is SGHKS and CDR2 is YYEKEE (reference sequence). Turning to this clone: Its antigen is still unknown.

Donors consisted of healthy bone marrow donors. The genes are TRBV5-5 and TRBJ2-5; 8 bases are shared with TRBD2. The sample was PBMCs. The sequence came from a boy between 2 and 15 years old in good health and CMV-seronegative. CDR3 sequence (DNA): TGTGCCAGCAACACCGGGGGGGCGGGGGTCGAAGAGACCCAGTACTTC. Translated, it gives CASNTGGAGVEETQYF.